Presented here are 2 T cell receptor beta chains from one specimen sequenced in a study of T cell changes during pregnancy in multiple sclerosis. The assay was immunoSEQ multiplex PCR, and TCRdb's table has in-frame clones only and misses some. The table records more than 35,000 clones, about nine tenths of them present only once. The sequences come from CD4+ T cells from peripheral blood mononuclear cells, collected after pregnancy. These receptors came from a female donor in good health, enrolled as a control in a pregnancy study.

This rearrangement joins TRBV13 to TRBJ2-3; TRBD1 aligns across 8 bases. V was clipped by 1 base and J by 8 bases; unmatched bases: 11. The germline V gene has CDR1 PRHDT and CDR2 FYEKMQ (reference sequence). The CDR3 contains 16 residues. This CDR3 reads CASSLVSAGGKGTQYF. CDR3 DNA: TGTGCCAGCAGCTTAGTGTCGGCAGGGGGCAAGGGTACGCAGTATTTT.

The chain has TRBV6-6 and TRBJ1-2; D may be TRBD1 (5 bases). The germline V gene has CDR1 MNHNY and CDR2 SVGAGI (reference sequence). V lost 4 bases, J lost 4 bases, and 13 bases lay in between. This CDR3 has 14 residues. For the CDR3, the DNA is TGTGCCAGCAGTTTAACCAGGGTGGGCTATGGCTACACCTTC. Its protein is CASSLTRVGYGYTF.